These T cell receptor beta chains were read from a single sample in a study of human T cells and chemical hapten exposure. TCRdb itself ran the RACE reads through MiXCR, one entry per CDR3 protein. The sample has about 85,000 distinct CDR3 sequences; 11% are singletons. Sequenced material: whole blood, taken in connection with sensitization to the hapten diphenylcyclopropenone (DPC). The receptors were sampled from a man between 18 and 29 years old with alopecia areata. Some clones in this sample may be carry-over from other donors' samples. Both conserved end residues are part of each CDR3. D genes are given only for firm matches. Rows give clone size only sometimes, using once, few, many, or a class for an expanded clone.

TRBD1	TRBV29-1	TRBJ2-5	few	TGCAGCGTTGTTACAGGGGGAGAGACCCAGTACTTC	CSVVTGGETQYF
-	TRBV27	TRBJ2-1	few	TGTGCCAGCAGTTTATTTCAGAGCTCCTACAATGAGCAGTTCTTC	CASSLFQSSYNEQFF
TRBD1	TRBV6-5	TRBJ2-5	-	TGTGCCAGCAGGGAAGGGGGCGCGGACTCCCAAGAGACCCAGTACTTC	CASREGGADSQETQYF
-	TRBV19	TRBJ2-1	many	TGTGCCAGTAGGACGAGGGGCAACAATGAGCAGTTCTTC	CASRTRGNNEQFF
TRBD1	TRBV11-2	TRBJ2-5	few	TGTGCCAGCAGCCAAGGACAGGGATTCCAAGAGACCCAGTACTTC	CASSQGQGFQETQYF
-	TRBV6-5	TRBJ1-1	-	TGTGCCAGCAGTTACCCCCACGGTGAAGCTTTCTTT	CASSYPHGEAFF
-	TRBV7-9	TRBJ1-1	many	TGTGCCAGCAGCTGGGTTGACACTGAAGCTTTCTTT	CASSWVDTEAFF
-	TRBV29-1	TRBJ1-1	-	TGCAGCGCCAGGGTGAACACTGAAGCTTTCTTT	CSARVNTEAFF
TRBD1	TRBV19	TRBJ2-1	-	TGTGCCAGTAAAGATCAGGACAGGGGCCGGCGTGATGAGCAGTTCTTC	CASKDQDRGRRDEQFF
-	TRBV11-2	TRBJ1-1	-	TGTGCCAGCAGCTCCAAACGGCGGGCCCTGAACACTGAAGCTTTCTTT	CASSSKRRALNTEAFF
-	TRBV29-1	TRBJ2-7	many	TGCAGCGTTCTAAGATTTGATGATGGGTCGTACGAGCAGTACTTC	CSVLRFDDGSYEQYF
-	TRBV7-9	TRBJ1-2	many	TGTGCCAGCAGCTTAATGTCAAGACCGGATGGCTACACCTTC	CASSLMSRPDGYTF
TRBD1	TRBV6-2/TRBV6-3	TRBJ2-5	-	TGTGCCAGCGGCCGGGACAGAAGAGAGACCCAGTACTTC	CASGRDRRETQYF
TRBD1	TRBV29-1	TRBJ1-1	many	TGCAGCGTTGAGGGACAGGGGAAAACTGAAGCTTTCTTT	CSVEGQGKTEAFF